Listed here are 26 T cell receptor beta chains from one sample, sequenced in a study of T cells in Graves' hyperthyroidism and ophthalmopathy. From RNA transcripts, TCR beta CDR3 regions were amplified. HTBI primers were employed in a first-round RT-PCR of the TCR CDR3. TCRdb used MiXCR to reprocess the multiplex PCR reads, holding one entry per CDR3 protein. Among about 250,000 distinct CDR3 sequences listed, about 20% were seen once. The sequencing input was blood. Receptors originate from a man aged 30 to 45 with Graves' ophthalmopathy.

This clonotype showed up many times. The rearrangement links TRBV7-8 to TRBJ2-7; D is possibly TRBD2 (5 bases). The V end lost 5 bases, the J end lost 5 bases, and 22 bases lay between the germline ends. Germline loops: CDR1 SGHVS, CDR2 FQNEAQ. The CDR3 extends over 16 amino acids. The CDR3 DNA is TGTGCCAGCAGCCCCCGAGGGTCTAAGGCATATGACGAGCAGTACTTC. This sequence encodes CASSPRGSKAYDEQYF.

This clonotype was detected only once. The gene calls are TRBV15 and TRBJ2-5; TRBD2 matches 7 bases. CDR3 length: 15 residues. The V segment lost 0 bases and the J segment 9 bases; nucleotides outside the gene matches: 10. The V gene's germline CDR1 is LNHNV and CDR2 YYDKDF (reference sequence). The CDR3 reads CATSRDRDYQVPQYF. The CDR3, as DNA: TGTGCCACCAGCAGAGATAGGGACTACCAGGTCCCCCAGTACTTC.

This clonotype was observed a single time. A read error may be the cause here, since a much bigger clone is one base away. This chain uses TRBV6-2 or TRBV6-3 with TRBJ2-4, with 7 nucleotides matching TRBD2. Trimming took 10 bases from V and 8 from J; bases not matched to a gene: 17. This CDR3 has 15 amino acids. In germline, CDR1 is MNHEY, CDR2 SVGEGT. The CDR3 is CATKTIPGGSHIQYF. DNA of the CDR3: TGTGCCACCAAAACGATCCCTGGCGGGAGTCACATTCAGTACTTC.

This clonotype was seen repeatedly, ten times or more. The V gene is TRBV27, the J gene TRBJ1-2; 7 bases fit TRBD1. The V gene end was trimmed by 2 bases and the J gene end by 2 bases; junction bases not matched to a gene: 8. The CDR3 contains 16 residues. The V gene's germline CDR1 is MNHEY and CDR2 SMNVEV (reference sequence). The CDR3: CASSLGAGGGNYGYTF. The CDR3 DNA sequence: TGTGCCAGCAGTTTAGGAGCGGGAGGGGGCAACTATGGCTACACCTTC.

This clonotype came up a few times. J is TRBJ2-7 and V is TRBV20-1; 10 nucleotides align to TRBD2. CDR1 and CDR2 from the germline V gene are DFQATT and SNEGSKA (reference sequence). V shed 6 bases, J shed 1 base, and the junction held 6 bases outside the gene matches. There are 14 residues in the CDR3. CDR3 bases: TGCAGTGCCTCTAGCGGGAGTCCTTCCTACGAGCAGTACTTC. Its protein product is CSASSGSPSYEQYF.

The CDR3 region is CASSPRQGANYGYTF. The CDR3 DNA is TGTGCCAGCAGTCCGCGACAGGGGGCAAACTATGGCTACACCTTC. This chain uses TRBV27 with TRBJ1-2; 10 bases match TRBD1. Germline values: CDR1 MNHEY, CDR2 SMNVEV (reference sequence). Losses at the gene ends were 5 bases for V and 2 bases for J; bases not matched to a gene: 5. The CDR3 totals 15 residues.

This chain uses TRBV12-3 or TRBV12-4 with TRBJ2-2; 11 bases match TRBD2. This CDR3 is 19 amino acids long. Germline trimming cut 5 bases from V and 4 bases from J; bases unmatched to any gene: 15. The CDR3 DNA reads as TGTGCCAGCAGTCGACCGATTAGCGGGAGGGCCGGGAGCACCGGGGAGCTGTTTTTT. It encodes CASSRPISGRAGSTGELFF.

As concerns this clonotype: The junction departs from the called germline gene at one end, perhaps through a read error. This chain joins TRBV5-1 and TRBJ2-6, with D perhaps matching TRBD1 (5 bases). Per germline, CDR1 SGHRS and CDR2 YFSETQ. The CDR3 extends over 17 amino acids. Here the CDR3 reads CASSLAGSQARANVLTF. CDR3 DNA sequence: TGTGCCAGCAGCTTGGCAGGGTCCCAGGCACGGGCCAACGTCCTGACTTTC.

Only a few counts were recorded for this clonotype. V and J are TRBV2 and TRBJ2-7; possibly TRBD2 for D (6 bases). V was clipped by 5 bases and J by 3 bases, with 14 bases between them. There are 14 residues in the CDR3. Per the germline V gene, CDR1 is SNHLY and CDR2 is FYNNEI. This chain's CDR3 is CASSFGGVLYEQYF. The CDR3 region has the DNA TGTGCCAGCAGTTTTGGAGGGGTCCTCTACGAGCAGTACTTC. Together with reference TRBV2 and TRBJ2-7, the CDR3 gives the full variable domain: EPEVTQTPSHQVTQMGQEVILRCVPISNHLYFYWYRQILGQKVEFLVSFYNNEISEKSEIFDDQFSVERPDGSNFTLKIRSTKLEDSAMYFCASSFGGVLYEQYFGPGTRLTVT.

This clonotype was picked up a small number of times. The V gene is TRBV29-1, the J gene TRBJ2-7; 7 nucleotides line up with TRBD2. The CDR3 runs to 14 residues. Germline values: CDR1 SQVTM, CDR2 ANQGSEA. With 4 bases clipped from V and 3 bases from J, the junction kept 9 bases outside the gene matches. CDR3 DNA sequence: TGCAGCGTTGGCGGGGGTAGCGGGCACTACGAGCAGTACTTC. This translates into CSVGGGSGHYEQYF.

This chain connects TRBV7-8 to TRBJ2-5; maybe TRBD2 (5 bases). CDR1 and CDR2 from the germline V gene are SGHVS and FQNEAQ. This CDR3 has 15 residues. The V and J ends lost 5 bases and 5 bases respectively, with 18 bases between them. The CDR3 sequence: CASSMNMGALETQYF. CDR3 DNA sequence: TGTGCCAGCAGCATGAACATGGGAGCTTTGGAGACCCAGTACTTC.

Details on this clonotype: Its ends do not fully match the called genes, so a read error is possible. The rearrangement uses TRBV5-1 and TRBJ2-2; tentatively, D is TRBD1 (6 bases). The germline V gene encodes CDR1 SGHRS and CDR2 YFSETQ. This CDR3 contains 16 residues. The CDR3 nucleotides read TGCGTCAGCAAACAATCAGGGACACCCAACACCGGGGAGCTGTTTTTT. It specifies CVSKQSGTPNTGELFF.

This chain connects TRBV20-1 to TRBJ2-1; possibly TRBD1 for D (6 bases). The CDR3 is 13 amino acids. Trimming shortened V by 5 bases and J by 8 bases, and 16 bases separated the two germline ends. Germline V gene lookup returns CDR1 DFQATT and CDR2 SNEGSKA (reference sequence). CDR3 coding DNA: TGCAGTGCTCGGGCTAGGGGGTTACATGAGCAGTTCTTC. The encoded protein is CSARARGLHEQFF.

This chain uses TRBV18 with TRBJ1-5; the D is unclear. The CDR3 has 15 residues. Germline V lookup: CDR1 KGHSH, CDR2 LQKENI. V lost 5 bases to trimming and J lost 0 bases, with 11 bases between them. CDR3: CASSSGSYSNQPQHF. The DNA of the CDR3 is TGTGCCAGCTCATCGGGCAGCTATAGCAATCAGCCCCAGCATTTT.

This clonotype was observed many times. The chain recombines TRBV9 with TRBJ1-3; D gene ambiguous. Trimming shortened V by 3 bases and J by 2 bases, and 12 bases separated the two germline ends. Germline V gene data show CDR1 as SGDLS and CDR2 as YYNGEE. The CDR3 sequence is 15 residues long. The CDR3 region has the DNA TGTGCCAGCAGCGCGCGGGCCAGTACTGGAAACACCATATATTTT. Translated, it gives CASSARASTGNTIYF.

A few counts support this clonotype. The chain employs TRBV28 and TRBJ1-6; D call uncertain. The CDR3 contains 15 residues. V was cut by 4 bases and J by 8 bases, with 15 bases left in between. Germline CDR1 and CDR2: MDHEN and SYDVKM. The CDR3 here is CASSSPWSRDSPLHF. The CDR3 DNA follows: TGTGCCAGCAGTTCCCCGTGGTCCCGCGATTCACCCCTCCACTTT.

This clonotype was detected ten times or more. CDR3 bases: TGTGCCAGCAGTTTCCCAGGGACTCTGAACACTGAAGCTTTCTTT. Translation: CASSFPGTLNTEAFF. The gene calls are TRBV28 and TRBJ1-1, with D perhaps TRBD1 (5 bases). CDR1 is MDHEN and CDR2 is SYDVKM in the germline V gene. The CDR3 spans 15 residues. V dropped 3 bases and J dropped 0 bases, with 11 bases sitting between them.

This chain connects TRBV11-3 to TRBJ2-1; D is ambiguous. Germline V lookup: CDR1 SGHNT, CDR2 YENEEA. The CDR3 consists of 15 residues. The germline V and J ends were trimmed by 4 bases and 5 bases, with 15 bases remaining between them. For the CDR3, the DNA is TGTGCCAGCAGCTCAGTCTTGTCCCGGGACAATGAGCAGTTCTTC. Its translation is CASSSVLSRDNEQFF.

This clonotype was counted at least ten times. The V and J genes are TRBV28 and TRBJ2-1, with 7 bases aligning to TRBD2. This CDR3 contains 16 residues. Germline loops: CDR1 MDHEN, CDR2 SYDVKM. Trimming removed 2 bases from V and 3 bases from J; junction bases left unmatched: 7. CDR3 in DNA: TGTGCCAGCAGTTTAACTCGGGACTACCTCTACAATGAGCAGTTCTTC. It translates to CASSLTRDYLYNEQFF.

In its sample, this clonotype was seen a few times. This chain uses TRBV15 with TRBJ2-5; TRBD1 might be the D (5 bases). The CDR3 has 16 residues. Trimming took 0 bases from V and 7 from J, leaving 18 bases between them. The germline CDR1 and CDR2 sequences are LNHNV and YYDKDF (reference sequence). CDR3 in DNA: TGTGCCACCAGCAGAGATCCCTCGACAGTTGGTTGGACCCAGTACTTC. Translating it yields CATSRDPSTVGWTQYF.

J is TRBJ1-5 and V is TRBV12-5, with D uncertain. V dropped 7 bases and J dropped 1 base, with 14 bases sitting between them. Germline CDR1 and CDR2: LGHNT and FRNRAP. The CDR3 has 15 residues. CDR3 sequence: CASALSGGSNQPQHF. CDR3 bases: TGTGCTAGTGCCCTCTCCGGAGGGAGCAATCAGCCCCAGCATTTT.

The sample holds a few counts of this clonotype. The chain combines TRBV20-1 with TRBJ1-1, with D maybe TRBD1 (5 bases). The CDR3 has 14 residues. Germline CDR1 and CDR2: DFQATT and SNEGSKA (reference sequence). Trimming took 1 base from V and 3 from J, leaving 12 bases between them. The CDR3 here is CSARGGVVYTEAFF. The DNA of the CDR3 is TGCAGTGCTAGAGGAGGGGTGGTCTACACTGAAGCTTTCTTT.

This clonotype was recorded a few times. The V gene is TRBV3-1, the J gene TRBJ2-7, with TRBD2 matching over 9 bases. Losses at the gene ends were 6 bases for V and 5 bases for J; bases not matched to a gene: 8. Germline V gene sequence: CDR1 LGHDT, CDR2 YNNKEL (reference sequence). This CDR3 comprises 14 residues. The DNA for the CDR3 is TGTGCCAGCAGGCGGGGGACTAGCAGTAACGAGCAGTACTTC. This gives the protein CASRRGTSSNEQYF.

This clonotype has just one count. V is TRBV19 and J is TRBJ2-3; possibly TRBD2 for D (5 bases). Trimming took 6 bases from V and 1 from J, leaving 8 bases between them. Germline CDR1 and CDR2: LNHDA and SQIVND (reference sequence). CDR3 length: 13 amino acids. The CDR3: CASRRVGTDTQYF. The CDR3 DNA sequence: TGTGCCAGTAGGAGGGTGGGCACAGATACGCAGTATTTT.

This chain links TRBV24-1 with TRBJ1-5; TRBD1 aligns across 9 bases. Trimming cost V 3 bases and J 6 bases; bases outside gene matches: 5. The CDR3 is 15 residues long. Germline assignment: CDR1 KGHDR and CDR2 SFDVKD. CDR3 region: CATSDPGQGGQPQHF. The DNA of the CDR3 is TGTGCCACCAGTGATCCGGGACAGGGTGGTCAGCCCCAGCATTTT.

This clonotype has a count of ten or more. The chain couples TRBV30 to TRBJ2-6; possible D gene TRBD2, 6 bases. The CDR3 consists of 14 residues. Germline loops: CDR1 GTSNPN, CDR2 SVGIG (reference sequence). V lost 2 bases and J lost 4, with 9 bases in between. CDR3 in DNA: TGTGCCTGGAGTTCGGGAGCCGGGGCCAACGTCCTGACTTTC. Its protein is CAWSSGAGANVLTF.